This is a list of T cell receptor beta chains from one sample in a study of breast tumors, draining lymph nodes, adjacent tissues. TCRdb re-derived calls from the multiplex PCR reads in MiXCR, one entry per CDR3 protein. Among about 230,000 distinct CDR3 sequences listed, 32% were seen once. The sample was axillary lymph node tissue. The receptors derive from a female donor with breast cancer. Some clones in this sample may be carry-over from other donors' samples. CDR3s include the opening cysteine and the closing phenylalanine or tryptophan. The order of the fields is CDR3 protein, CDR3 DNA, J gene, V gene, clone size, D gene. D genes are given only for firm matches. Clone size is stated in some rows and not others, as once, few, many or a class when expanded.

CDR3 protein: CASRETGNTGELFF; CDR3 DNA: TGTGCCAGCAGGGAGACGGGGAACACCGGGGAGCTGTTTTTT; J gene: TRBJ2-2; V gene: TRBV6-1; clone size: .; D gene: .
CDR3 protein: CGSSVDSSSGNTIYF; CDR3 DNA: TGTGGCAGCAGCGTAGACAGTAGCTCTGGAAACACCATATATTTT; J gene: TRBJ1-3; V gene: TRBV7-2; clone size: .; D gene: .
CDR3 protein: CASSNPSGSRTDTQYF; CDR3 DNA: TGTGCCAGTAGCAACCCCAGCGGGAGTCGAACAGATACGCAGTATTTT; J gene: TRBJ2-3; V gene: TRBV19; clone size: many; D gene: TRBD2
CDR3 protein: CASSSRGPYDNEQFF; CDR3 DNA: TGTGCCAGCAGTAGCCGCGGGCCCTATGACAATGAGCAGTTCTTC; J gene: TRBJ2-1; V gene: TRBV12-3/TRBV12-4; clone size: many; D gene: .
CDR3 protein: CSARGSTGTSRETQYF; CDR3 DNA: TGCAGTGCTAGGGGATCAACCGGGACTAGTCGGGAGACCCAGTACTTC; J gene: TRBJ2-5; V gene: TRBV20-1; clone size: many; D gene: TRBD2
CDR3 protein: CASSPHPGSSGNTIYF; CDR3 DNA: TGTGCCAGCAGCCCCCATCCAGGGTCTTCTGGAAACACCATATATTTT; J gene: TRBJ1-3; V gene: TRBV9; clone size: many; D gene: .
CDR3 protein: CASSRRQDSPLHF; CDR3 DNA: TGCGCCAGCAGTAGGAGACAGGATTCACCCCTCCACTTT; J gene: TRBJ1-6; V gene: TRBV5-1; clone size: many; D gene: .
CDR3 protein: CASSSPGTYEQYF; CDR3 DNA: TGTGCCAGCAGTTCACCAGGGACCTACGAGCAGTACTTC; J gene: TRBJ2-7; V gene: TRBV28; clone size: few; D gene: .
CDR3 protein: CASSHVSGGGDGYTF; CDR3 DNA: TGCGCCAGCAGCCATGTGTCAGGGGGTGGGGATGGCTACACCTTC; J gene: TRBJ1-2; V gene: TRBV4-3; clone size: .; D gene: TRBD1
CDR3 protein: CSAAGTGGTEAFF; CDR3 DNA: TGCAGTGCCGCCGGGACAGGGGGGACTGAAGCTTTCTTT; J gene: TRBJ1-1; V gene: TRBV20-1; clone size: .; D gene: TRBD1
CDR3 protein: CISVPAVHNPGRRLYEQYF; CDR3 DNA: .; J gene: TRBJ2-7; V gene: TRBV7-5; clone size: .; D gene: .
CDR3 protein: CATSRSGAEQFF; CDR3 DNA: TGTGCCACCAGCAGGTCGGGGGCTGAGCAGTTCTTC; J gene: TRBJ2-1; V gene: TRBV15; clone size: few; D gene: .
CDR3 protein: CASSITGAVIGELFF; CDR3 DNA: TGTGCCAGTAGTATTACAGGGGCCGTAATCGGGGAGCTGTTTTTT; J gene: TRBJ2-2; V gene: TRBV19; clone size: many; D gene: TRBD1
CDR3 protein: CASEGVGLAAETQYF; CDR3 DNA: TGTGCCAGCGAAGGTGTGGGACTAGCGGCAGAGACCCAGTACTTC; J gene: TRBJ2-5; V gene: TRBV2; clone size: many; D gene: TRBD2
CDR3 protein: CASSPTDFEQFF; CDR3 DNA: TGTGCCAGCAGTCCTACGGACTTTGAGCAGTTCTTC; J gene: TRBJ2-1; V gene: TRBV28; clone size: many; D gene: .
CDR3 protein: CAWGGDTDTQYF; CDR3 DNA: TGTGCCTGGGGCGGAGACACAGATACGCAGTATTTT; J gene: TRBJ2-3; V gene: TRBV7-9; clone size: many; D gene: .
CDR3 protein: CSAGTSGRVETQYF; CDR3 DNA: TGCAGTGCCGGGACTAGCGGGAGAGTTGAGACCCAGTACTTC; J gene: TRBJ2-5; V gene: TRBV20-1; clone size: .; D gene: TRBD2
CDR3 protein: CASSSYRGSGNTIYF; CDR3 DNA: TGTGCCAGCAGCTCGTACAGGGGATCTGGAAACACCATATATTTT; J gene: TRBJ1-3; V gene: TRBV7-2; clone size: .; D gene: TRBD1
CDR3 protein: CASSLSFTADYGYTF; CDR3 DNA: TGTGCCAGTAGTCTCTCCTTCACAGCGGACTATGGCTACACCTTC; J gene: TRBJ1-2; V gene: TRBV19; clone size: many; D gene: .
CDR3 protein: CASSQAQGRAEAFF; CDR3 DNA: TGTGCCAGCAGCCAAGCGCAGGGGAGGGCTGAAGCTTTCTTT; J gene: TRBJ1-1; V gene: TRBV3-1; clone size: .; D gene: .
CDR3 protein: CSAKLGSTDTQYF; CDR3 DNA: TGCAGTGCTAAATTAGGGTCCACAGATACGCAGTATTTT; J gene: TRBJ2-3; V gene: TRBV20-1; clone size: .; D gene: .
CDR3 protein: CATSDRGLLGFNEQFF; CDR3 DNA: TGTGCCACCAGTGACCGCGGACTCCTCGGGTTTAATGAGCAGTTCTTC; J gene: TRBJ2-1; V gene: TRBV24-1; clone size: many; D gene: .